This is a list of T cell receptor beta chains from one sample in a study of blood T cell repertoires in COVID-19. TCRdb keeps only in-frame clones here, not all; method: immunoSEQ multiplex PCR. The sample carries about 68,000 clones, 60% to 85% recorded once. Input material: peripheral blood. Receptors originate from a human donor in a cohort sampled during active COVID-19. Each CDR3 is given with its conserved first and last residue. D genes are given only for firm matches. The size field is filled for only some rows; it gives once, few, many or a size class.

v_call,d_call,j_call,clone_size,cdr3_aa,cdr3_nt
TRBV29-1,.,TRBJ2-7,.,CSVRLGRAYEQYF,TGCAGCGTTAGGCTCGGCAGGGCCTACGAGCAGTACTTC
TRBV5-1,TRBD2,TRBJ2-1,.,CASSPGTSGSAFF,TGCGCCAGCAGCCCCGGGACTAGCGGGAGTGCGTTCTTC
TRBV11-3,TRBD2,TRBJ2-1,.,CASSQGLAAYNEQFF,TGTGCCAGCAGCCAGGGACTAGCGGCCTACAATGAGCAGTTCTTC
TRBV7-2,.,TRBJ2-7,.,CASSLGGLSYEQYF,TGTGCCAGCAGCTTAGGGGGCCTATCCTACGAGCAGTACTTC
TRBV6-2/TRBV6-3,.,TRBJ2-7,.,CASSYSTYEQYF,TGTGCCAGCAGTTACTCGACTTATGAGCAGTACTTC
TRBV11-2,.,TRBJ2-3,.,CASSHPNRDLTDTQYF,TGTGCCAGCAGCCACCCTAACAGAGATCTCACAGATACGCAGTATTTT
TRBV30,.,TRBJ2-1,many,CAWADTRGRSNEQFF,TGTGCCTGGGCCGACACTAGAGGCCGCTCCAATGAGCAGTTCTTC
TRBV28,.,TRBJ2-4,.,CASGGSLNLAKNIQYF,TGTGCCAGCGGGGGCAGCCTCAACCTAGCCAAAAACATTCAGTACTTC
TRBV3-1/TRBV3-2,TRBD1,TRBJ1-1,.,CASSQLQGGGEAFF,TGTGCCAGCAGTCAATTACAGGGGGGGGGTGAAGCTTTCTTT
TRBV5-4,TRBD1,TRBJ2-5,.,CASSFRTGGTETQYF,TGTGCCAGCAGCTTCCGGACAGGGGGTACGGAGACCCAGTACTTC
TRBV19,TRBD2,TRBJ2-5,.,CASSTGLASQETQYF,TGTGCCAGTAGTACCGGACTAGCGTCCCAAGAGACCCAGTACTTC
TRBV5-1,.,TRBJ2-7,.,CASSLFSGTGAYEQYF,TGCGCCAGCAGCTTGTTCTCCGGGACTGGGGCCTACGAGCAGTACTTC
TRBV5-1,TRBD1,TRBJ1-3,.,CASSQGTDGNTIYF,TGCGCCAGCAGCCAGGGGACAGATGGAAACACCATATATTTT
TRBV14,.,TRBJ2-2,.,CASSQDSPGAAGELFF,TGTGCCAGCAGCCAAGATTCCCCAGGGGCAGCCGGGGAGCTGTTTTTT
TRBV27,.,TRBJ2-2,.,CASSPMPGQIIPTGELFF,TGTGCCAGCAGTCCGATGCCGGGACAAATAATCCCCACCGGGGAGCTGTTTTTT
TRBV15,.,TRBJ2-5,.,CATSRAGTAGRETQYF,TGTGCCACCAGCAGAGCGGGGACAGCGGGCCGGGAGACCCAGTACTTC
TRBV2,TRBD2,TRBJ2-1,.,CASSQGTSYFSEQFF,TGTGCCAGCAGCCAGGGGACTAGCTACTTTTCGGAGCAGTTCTTC
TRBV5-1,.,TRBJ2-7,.,CASSWQGSEQYF,TGCGCCAGCAGCTGGCAGGGTAGTGAGCAGTACTTC
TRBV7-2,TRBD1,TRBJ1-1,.,CASRNGQDNTEAFF,TGTGCCAGCAGGAATGGACAGGATAACACTGAAGCTTTCTTT
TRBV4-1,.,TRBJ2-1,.,CASSQEGAAGVNEQFF,TGCGCCAGCAGCCAAGAGGGAGCCGCAGGGGTCAATGAGCAGTTCTTC
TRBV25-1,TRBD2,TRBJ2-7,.,CASSEAGLAGVEQYF,TGTGCCAGCAGTGAAGCCGGACTAGCGGGAGTCGAGCAGTACTTC
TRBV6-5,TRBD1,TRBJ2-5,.,CASSYSGTGFRETQYF,TGTGCCAGCAGTTACTCTGGGACAGGGTTTCGGGAGACCCAGTACTTC
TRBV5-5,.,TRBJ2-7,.,CASSKDRWDYEQYF,TGTGCCAGCAGTAAGGACAGATGGGACTACGAGCAGTACTTC
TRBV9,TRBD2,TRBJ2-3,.,CASSPSGASGTQYF,TGTGCCAGCAGCCCTAGCGGGGCGAGCGGTACGCAGTATTTT
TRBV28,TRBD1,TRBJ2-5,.,CASSPRTGRTETQYF,TGTGCCAGCAGTCCACGGACAGGACGGACAGAGACCCAGTACTTC
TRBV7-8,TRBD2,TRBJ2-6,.,CASSPAGDNSGANVLTF,TGTGCCAGCAGCCCGGCGGGGGATAACTCTGGGGCCAACGTCCTGACTTTC
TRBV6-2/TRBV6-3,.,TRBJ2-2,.,CASSFNSPGELFF,TGTGCCAGCAGTTTTAATTCCCCCGGGGAGCTGTTTTTT
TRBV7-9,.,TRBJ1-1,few,CASRPKDRLNLGAFF,TGTGCCAGCAGGCCAAAAGACAGGCTAAACTTAGGAGCTTTCTTT
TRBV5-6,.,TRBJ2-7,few,CASSVQSEQYF,TGTGCCAGCAGCGTTCAGTCCGAGCAGTACTTC
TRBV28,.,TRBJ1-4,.,CASSFSGQANEKLFF,TGTGCCAGCAGTTTCTCGGGACAAGCTAATGAAAAACTGTTTTTT
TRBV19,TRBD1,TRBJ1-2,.,CASIPGQGNLRGYTF,TGTGCCAGTATTCCCGGACAGGGAAATTTGAGAGGCTACACCTTC
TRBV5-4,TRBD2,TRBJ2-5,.,CASRRTSGGAGETQYF,TGTGCCAGCAGGAGGACTAGCGGGGGGGCAGGAGAGACCCAGTACTTC
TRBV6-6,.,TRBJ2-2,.,CASSPGVARNTGELFF,TGTGCCAGCAGTCCCGGGGTAGCGCGCAACACCGGGGAGCTGTTTTTT
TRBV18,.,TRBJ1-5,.,CASSPPGQGINQPQHF,TGTGCCAGCTCACCACCAGGGCAGGGGATCAATCAGCCCCAGCATTTT
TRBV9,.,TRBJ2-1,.,CASSVEAYNSEQFF,TGTGCCAGCAGCGTAGAAGCCTACAACAGTGAGCAGTTCTTC
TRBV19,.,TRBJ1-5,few,CASSITLRGNQPQHF,TGTGCCAGTAGTATCACCCTGCGGGGCAATCAGCCCCAGCATTTT
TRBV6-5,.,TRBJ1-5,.,CASFINSYSNQPQHF,TGTGCCAGCTTTATCAACAGCTATAGCAATCAGCCCCAGCATTTT
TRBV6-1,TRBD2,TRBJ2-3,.,CASSEDIRTSRKDTQYF,TGTGCCAGCAGTGAAGATATAAGGACTAGCAGAAAAGATACGCAGTATTTT
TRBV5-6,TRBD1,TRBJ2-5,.,CASSGGTGWQETQYF,TGTGCCAGCAGCGGGGGGACAGGGTGGCAAGAGACCCAGTACTTC
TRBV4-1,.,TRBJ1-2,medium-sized,CASRAGLALGSYGYTF,TGCGCCAGCAGGGCTGGCCTGGCCCTGGGGAGTTATGGCTACACCTTC
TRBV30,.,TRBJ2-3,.,CAWRTGNTDTQYF,TGTGCCTGGAGAACAGGGAACACAGATACGCAGTATTTT
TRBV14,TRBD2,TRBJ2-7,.,CASSPPGLAGGVQYF,TGTGCCAGCAGCCCCCCGGGACTAGCGGGGGGGGTGCAGTACTTC
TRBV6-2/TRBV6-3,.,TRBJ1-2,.,CASSSGNYGYTF,TGTGCCAGCAGTTCAGGGAACTATGGCTACACCTTC
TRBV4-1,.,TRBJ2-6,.,CASSQVSQSSGANVLTF,TGCGCCAGCAGCCAAGTATCACAGAGCTCTGGGGCCAACGTCCTGACTTTC
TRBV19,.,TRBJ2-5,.,CASNNGRQETQYF,TGTGCCAGTAATAATGGCAGACAAGAGACCCAGTACTTC
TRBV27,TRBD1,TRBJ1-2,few,CASSSWDRPKGGYTF,TGTGCCAGCAGTTCATGGGACAGGCCTAAGGGTGGCTACACCTTC
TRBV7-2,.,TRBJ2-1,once,CASSTRGGGNEQFF,TGTGCCAGCAGCACGCGAGGAGGAGGGAATGAGCAGTTCTTC
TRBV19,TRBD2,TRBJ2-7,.,CASSRGIAGVYPYEQYF,TGTGCCAGTAGTCGTGGGATAGCGGGAGTCTACCCCTACGAGCAGTACTTC
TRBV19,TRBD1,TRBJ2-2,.,CASRGTGIAGELFF,TGTGCCAGTAGGGGGACAGGGATCGCCGGGGAGCTGTTTTTT
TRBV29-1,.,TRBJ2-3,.,CSLKGPLVGSTDTQYF,TGCAGCCTAAAGGGGCCGCTGGTGGGGAGCACAGATACGCAGTATTTT
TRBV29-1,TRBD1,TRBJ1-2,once,CSVDQTGAKDGYTF,TGCAGCGTTGACCAAACAGGGGCGAAGGATGGCTACACCTTC
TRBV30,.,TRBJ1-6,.,CAWSGDNHNSPLHF,TGTGCCTGGAGTGGTGACAATCATAATTCACCCCTCCACTTT
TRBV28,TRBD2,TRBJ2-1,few,CASTVLAGTNEQFF,TGTGCCAGCACCGTCCTAGCGGGAACCAATGAGCAGTTCTTC
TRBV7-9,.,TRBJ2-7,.,CASSLGSGASPYEQYF,TGTGCCAGCAGCTTAGGCTCTGGGGCTTCTCCGTACGAGCAGTACTTC
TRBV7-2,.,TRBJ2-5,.,CASSLALGGETQYF,TGTGCCAGCAGCTTAGCCCTCGGGGGTGAGACCCAGTACTTC
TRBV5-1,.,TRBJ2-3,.,CASSSTGTSTDTQYF,TGCGCCAGCAGCTCGACTGGTACTAGCACAGATACGCAGTATTTT